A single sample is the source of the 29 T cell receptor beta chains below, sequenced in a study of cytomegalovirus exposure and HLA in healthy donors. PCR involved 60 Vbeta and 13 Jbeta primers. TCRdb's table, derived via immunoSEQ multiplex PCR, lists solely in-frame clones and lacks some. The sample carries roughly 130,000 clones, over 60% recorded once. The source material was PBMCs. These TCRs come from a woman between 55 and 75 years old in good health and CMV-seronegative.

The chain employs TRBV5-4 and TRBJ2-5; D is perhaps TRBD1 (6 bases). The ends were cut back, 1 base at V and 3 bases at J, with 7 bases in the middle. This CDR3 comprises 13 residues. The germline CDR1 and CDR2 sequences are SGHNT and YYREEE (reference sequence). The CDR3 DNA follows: TGTGCCAGCAGCTTGCCAGGGGAAGAGACCCAGTACTTC. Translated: CASSLPGEETQYF. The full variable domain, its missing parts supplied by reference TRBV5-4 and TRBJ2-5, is ETGVTQSPTHLIKTRGQQVTLRCSSQSGHNTVSWYQQALGQGPQFIFQYYREEENGRGNFPPRFSGLQFPNYSSELNVNALELDDSALYLCASSLPGEETQYFGPGTRLLVL.

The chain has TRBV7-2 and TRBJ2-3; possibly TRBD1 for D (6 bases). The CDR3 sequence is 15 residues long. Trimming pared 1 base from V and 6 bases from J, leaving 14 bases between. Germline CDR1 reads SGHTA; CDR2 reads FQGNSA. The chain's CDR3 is CASSLGGAGADTQYF. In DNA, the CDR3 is TGTGCCAGCAGCTTAGGGGGAGCAGGGGCGGATACGCAGTATTTT.

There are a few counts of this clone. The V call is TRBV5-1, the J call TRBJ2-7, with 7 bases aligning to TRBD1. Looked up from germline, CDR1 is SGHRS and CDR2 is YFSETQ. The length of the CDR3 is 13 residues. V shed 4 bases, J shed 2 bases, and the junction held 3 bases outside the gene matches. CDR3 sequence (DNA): TGCGCCAGCAGCACGACAGGGACCTACGAGCAGTACTTC. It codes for CASSTTGTYEQYF.

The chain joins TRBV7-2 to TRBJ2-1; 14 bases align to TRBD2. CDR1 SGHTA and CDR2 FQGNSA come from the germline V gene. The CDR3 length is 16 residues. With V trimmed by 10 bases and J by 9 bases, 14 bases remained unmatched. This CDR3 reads CATARLAGGPEGEQFF. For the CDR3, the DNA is TGTGCCACCGCACGACTAGCGGGAGGGCCAGAGGGTGAGCAGTTCTTC.

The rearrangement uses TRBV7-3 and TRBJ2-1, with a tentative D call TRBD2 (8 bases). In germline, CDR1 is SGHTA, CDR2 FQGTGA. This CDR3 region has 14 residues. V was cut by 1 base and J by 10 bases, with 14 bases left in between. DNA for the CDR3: TGTGCCAGCAGCTTAAAGGGGGCTAGCGGGGAGCAGTTCTTC. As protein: CASSLKGASGEQFF.

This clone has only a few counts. The CDR3 bases are TGTGCCAGCAAGGACGTCAAGGGGCTGGGAACTGAAGCTTTCTTT. It yields the protein CASKDVKGLGTEAFF. J is TRBJ1-1 and V is TRBV2; D perhaps matches TRBD1 (5 bases). Germline CDR1 SNHLY, CDR2 FYNNEI. This CDR3 comprises 15 residues. V was trimmed by 7 bases and J by 5 bases, leaving 20 bases between them.

Here the CDR3 reads CASSQNQGTGTDTQYF. CDR3 nucleotide sequence: TGCGCCAGCAGTCAGAACCAAGGGACAGGGACCGATACGCAGTATTTT. V and J are TRBV4-3 and TRBJ2-3, with TRBD1 identical over 9 bases. Per germline, CDR1 LGHNA and CDR2 YSLEER. CDR3 length equals 16 residues. The V segment lost 6 bases and the J segment 6 bases; nucleotides outside the gene matches: 13.

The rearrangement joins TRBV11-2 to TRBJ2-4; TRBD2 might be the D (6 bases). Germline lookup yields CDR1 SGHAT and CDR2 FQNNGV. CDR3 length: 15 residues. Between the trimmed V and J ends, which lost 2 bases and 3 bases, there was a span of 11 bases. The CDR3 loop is CASSLTGDLKNIQYF. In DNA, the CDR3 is TGTGCCAGCAGCTTAACGGGAGACCTCAAAAACATTCAGTACTTC.

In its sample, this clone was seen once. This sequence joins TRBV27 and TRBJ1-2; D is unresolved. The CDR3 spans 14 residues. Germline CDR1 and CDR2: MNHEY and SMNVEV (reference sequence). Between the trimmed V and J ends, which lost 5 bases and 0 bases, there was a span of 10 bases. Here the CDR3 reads CASSGLATNYGYTF. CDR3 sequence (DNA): TGTGCCAGCAGTGGGCTTGCGACTAACTATGGCTACACCTTC.

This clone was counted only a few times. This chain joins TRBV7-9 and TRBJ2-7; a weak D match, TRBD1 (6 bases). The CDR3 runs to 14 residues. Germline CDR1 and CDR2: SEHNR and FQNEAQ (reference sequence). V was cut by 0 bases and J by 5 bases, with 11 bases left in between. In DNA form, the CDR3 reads TGTGCCAGCAGCTTAGCCCAGGGGAAGCACGAGCAGTACTTC. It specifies CASSLAQGKHEQYF.

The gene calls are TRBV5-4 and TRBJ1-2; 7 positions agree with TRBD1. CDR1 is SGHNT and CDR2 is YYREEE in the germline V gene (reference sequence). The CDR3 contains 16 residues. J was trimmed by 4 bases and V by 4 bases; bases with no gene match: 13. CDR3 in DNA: TGTGCCAGCAGCCCGGAACTACGGGGACAGACCTATGGCTACACCTTC. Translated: CASSPELRGQTYGYTF.

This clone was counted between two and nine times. CDR3 DNA: TGTGCCAGCACCAACGGGGGGGATCAGCCCCAGCATTTT. Its protein product is CASTNGGDQPQHF. The rearrangement uses TRBV21-1 and TRBJ1-5. TRBV21-1 is flagged as a pseudogene. This CDR3 has 13 amino acids.

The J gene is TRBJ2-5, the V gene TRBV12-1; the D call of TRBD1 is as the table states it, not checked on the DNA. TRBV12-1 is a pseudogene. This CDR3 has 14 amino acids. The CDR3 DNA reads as TGTGCCAGCAGCTTTTTCGTGACAGAAGAGACCCAGTACTTC. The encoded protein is CASSFFVTEETQYF.

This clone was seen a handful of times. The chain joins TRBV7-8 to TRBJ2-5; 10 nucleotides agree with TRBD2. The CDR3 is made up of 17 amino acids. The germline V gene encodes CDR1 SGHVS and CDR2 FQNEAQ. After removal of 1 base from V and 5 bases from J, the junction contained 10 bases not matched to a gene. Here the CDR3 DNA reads TGTGCCAGCAGCTTAGGTGTAGCGGGGGGCTTGTCGGAGACCCAGTACTTC. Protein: CASSLGVAGGLSETQYF.

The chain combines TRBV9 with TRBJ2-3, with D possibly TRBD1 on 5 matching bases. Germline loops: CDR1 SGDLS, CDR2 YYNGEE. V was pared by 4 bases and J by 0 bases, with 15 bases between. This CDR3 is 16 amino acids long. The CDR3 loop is CASSPNPGFSTDTQYF. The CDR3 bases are TGTGCCAGCAGCCCCAACCCAGGGTTTAGCACAGATACGCAGTATTTT.

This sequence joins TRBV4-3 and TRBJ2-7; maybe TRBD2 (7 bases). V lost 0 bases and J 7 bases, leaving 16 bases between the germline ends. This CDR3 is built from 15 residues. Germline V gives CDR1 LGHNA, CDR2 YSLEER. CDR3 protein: CASSQEPRGASEQYF. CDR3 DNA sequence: TGCGCCAGCAGCCAAGAACCCCGGGGGGCGAGTGAGCAGTACTTC.

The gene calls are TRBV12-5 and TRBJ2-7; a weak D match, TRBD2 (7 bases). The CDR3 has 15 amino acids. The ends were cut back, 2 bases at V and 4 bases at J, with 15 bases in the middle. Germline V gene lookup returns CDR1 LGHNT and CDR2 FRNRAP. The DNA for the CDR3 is TGTGCTAGTGGTTTGCTAGGGGGGGCGAAGTACGAGCAGTACTTC. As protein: CASGLLGGAKYEQYF.

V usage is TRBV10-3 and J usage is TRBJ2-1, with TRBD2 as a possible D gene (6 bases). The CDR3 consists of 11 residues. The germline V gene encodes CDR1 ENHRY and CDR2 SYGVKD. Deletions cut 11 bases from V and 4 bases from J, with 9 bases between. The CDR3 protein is CAPRGYNEQFF. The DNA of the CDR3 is TGTGCCCCCCGGGGGTACAATGAGCAGTTCTTC.

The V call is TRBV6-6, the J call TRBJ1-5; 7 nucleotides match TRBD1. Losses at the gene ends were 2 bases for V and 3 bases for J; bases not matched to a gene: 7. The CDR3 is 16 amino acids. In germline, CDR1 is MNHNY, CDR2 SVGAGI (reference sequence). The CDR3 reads CASSYGTASNNQPQHF. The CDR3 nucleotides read TGTGCCAGCAGTTACGGGACAGCTTCAAACAATCAGCCCCAGCATTTT.

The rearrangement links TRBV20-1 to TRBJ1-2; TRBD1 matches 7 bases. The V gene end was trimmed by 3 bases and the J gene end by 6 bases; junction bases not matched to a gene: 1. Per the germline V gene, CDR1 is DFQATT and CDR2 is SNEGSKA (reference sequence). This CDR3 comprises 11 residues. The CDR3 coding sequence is TGCAGTGCTAGGACAGGGAATGGCTACACCTTC. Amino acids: CSARTGNGYTF.

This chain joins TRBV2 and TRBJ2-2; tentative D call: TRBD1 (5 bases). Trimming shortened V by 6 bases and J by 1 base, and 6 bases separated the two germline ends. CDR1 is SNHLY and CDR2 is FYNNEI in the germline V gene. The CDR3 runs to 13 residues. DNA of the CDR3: TGTGCCAGCAGACAGGAGAACACCGGGGAGCTGTTTTTT. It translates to CASRQENTGELFF.

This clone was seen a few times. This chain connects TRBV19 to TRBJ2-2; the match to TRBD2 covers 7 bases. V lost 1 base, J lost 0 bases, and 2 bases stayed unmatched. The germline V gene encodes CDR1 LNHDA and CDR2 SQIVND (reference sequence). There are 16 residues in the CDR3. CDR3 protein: CASSIGGGTNTGELFF. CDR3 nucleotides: TGTGCCAGTAGTATAGGGGGAGGGACGAACACCGGGGAGCTGTTTTTT.

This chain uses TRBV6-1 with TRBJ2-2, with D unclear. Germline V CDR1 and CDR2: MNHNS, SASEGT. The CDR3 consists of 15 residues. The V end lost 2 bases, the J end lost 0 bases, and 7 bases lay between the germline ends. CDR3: CASSERQANTGELFF. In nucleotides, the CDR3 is TGTGCCAGCAGTGAAAGGCAGGCGAACACCGGGGAGCTGTTTTTT.

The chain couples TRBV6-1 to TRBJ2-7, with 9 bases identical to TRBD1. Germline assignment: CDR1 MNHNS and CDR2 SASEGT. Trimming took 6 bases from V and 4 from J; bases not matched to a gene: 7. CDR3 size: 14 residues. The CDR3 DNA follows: TGTGCCAGCAGCTTACAGGGGGCGCGGTACGAGCAGTACTTC. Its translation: CASSLQGARYEQYF.

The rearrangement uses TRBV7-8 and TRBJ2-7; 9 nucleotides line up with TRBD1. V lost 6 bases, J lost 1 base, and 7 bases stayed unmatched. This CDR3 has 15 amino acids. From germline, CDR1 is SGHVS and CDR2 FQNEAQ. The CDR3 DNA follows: TGTGCCAGCAGGACCGGGACAGGGCTTTCCTACGAGCAGTACTTC. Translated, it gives CASRTGTGLSYEQYF.

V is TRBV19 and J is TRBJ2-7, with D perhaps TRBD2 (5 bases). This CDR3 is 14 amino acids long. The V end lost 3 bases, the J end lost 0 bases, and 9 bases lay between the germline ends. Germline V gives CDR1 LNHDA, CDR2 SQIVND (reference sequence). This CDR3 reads CASSMLGSSYEQYF. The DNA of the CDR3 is TGTGCCAGTAGTATGCTGGGGAGCTCCTACGAGCAGTACTTC. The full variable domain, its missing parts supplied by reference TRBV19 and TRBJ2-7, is DGGITQSPKYLFRKEGQNVTLSCEQNLNHDAMYWYRQDPGQGLRLIYYSQIVNDFQKGDIAEGYSVSREKKESFPLTVTSAQKNPTAFYLCASSMLGSSYEQYFGPGTRLTVT.

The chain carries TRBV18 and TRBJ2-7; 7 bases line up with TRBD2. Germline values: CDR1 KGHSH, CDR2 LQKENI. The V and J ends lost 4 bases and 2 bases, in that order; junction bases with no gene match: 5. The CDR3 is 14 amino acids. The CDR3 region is CASSREGPPYEQYF. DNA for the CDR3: TGTGCCAGCTCACGGGAGGGCCCGCCCTACGAGCAGTACTTC.

CDR3 protein: CASSLGTGTGANVLTF. The CDR3, as DNA: TGTGCCAGCAGCTTGGGGACAGGGACTGGGGCCAACGTCCTGACTTTC. The J gene is TRBJ2-6, the V gene TRBV5-4; 8 bases agree with TRBD1. Germline V gives CDR1 SGHNT, CDR2 YYREEE (reference sequence). This CDR3 is built from 16 residues. V trimming: 0 bases; J trimming: 2 bases; junction bases outside the gene matches: 1.

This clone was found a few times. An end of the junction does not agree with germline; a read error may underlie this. This CDR3 reads CSSSFRTAYEQYF. The CDR3 DNA reads TGTTCCAGCAGCTTCCGGACAGCCTACGAGCAGTACTTC. The V call is TRBV7-9, the J call TRBJ2-7; maybe TRBD1 (6 bases). The germline V gene encodes CDR1 SEHNR and CDR2 FQNEAQ (reference sequence). This CDR3 spans 13 amino acids.